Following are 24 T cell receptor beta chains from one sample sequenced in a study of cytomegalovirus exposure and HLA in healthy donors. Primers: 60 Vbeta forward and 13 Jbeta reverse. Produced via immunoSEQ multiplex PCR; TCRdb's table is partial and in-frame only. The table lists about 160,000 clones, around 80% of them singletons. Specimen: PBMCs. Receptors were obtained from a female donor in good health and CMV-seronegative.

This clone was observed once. Here the CDR3 DNA reads TGTGCCAGCAGCCCCCGGGGGGAGAGAACCTACAATGAGCAGTTCTTC. The encoded protein is CASSPRGERTYNEQFF. The V call is TRBV9, the J call TRBJ2-1, with 7 positions matching TRBD2. Germline CDR1 and CDR2: SGDLS and YYNGEE. The CDR3 is 16 residues long. After removal of 4 bases from V and 2 bases from J, the junction contained 9 bases not matched to a gene.

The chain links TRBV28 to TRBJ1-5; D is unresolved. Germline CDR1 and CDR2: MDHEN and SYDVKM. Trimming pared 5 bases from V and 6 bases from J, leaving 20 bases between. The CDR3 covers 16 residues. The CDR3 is CASSPPRRQAFQPQHF. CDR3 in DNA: TGTGCCAGCAGTCCCCCTCGACGTCAAGCGTTTCAGCCCCAGCATTTT.

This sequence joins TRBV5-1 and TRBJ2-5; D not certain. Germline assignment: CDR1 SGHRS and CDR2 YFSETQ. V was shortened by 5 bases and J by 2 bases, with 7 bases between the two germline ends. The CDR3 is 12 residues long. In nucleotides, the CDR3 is TGCGCCAGCAGGAACCAGCAAGAGACCCAGTACTTC. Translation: CASRNQQETQYF.

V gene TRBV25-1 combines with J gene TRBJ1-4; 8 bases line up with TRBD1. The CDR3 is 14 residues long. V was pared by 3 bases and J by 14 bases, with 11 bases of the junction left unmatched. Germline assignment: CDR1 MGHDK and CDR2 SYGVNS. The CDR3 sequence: CASSDPGTGPRLFF. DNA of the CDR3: TGTGCCAGCAGTGATCCCGGGACAGGCCCCAGGCTGTTTTTT.

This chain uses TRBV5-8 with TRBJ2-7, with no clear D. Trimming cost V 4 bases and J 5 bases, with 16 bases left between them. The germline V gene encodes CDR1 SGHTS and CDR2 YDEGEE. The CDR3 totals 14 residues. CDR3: CASSPYTGVDEQYF. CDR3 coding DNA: TGTGCCAGCAGCCCCTACACCGGAGTGGACGAGCAGTACTTC.

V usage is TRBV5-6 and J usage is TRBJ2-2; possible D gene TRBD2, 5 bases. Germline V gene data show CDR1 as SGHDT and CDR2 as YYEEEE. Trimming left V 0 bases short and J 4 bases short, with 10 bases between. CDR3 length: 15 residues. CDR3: CASSLGLSGTGELFF. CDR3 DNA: TGTGCCAGCAGCTTGGGGTTGAGCGGCACCGGGGAGCTGTTTTTT. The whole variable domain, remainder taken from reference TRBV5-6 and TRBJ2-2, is DAGVTQSPTHLIKTRGQQVTLRCSPKSGHDTVSWYQQALGQGPQFIFQYYEEEERQRGNFPDRFSGHQFPNYSSELNVNALLLGDSALYLCASSLGLSGTGELFFGEGSRLTVL.

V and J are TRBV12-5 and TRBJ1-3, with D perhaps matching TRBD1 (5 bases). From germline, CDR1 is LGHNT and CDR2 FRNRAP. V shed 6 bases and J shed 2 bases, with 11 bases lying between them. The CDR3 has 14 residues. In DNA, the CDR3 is TGTGCTAGTGGGCCCGGGACTCCTGGAAACACCATATATTTT. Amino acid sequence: CASGPGTPGNTIYF.

Written as DNA, the CDR3 is TGTGCCAGTAACCAAGACAGGGCCGGGAGAAACACCATATATTTT. This sequence encodes CASNQDRAGRNTIYF. The gene calls are TRBV19 and TRBJ1-3, with 7 bases fitting TRBD1. Germline CDR1 and CDR2: LNHDA and SQIVND (reference sequence). The V gene end was trimmed by 7 bases and the J gene end by 5 bases; junction bases not matched to a gene: 11. This CDR3 contains 15 residues.

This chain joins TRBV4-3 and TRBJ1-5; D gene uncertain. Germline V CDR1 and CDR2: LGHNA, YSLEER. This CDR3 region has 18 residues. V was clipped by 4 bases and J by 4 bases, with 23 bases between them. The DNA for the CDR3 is TGCGCCAGCAGCCCCACCTTCCCGACCGGGTCCCAAAATCAGCCCCAGCATTTT. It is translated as CASSPTFPTGSQNQPQHF.

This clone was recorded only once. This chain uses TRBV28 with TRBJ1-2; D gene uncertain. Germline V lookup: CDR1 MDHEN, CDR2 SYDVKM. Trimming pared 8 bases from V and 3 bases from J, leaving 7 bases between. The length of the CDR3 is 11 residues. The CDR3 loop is CASGRDYGYTF. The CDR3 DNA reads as TGTGCCAGCGGTAGAGACTATGGCTACACCTTC.

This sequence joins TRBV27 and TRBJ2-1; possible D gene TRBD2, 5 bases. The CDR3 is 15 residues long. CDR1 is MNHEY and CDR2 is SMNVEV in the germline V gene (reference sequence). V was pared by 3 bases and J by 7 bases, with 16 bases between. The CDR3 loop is CASSFGGRAANEQFF. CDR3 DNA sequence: TGTGCCAGCAGTTTTGGCGGGCGTGCCGCAAATGAGCAGTTCTTC.

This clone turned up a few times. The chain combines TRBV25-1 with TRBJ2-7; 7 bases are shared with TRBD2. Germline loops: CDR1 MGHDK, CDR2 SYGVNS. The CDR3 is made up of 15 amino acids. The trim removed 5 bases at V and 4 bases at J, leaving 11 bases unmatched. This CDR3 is CASSPRGRAPYEQYF. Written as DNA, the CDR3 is TGTGCCAGCAGTCCCCGTGGGAGGGCCCCTTACGAGCAGTACTTC.

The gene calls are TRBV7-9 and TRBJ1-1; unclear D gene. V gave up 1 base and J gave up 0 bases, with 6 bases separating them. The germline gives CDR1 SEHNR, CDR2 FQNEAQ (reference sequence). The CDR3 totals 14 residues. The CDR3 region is CASSLVPLNTEAFF. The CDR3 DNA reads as TGTGCCAGCAGCTTAGTTCCTCTGAACACTGAAGCTTTCTTT.

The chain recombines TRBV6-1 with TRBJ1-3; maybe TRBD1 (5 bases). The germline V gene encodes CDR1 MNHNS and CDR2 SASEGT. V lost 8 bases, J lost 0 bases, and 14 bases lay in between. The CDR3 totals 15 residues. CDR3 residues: CASSPGGPSGNTIYF. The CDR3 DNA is TGTGCCAGCTCCCCGGGGGGACCCTCTGGAAACACCATATATTTT.

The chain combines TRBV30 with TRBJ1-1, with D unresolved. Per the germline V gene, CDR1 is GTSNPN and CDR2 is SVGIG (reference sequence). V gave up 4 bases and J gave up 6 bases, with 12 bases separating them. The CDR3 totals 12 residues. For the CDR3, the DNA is TGTGCCTGGATTCACGGCGGGGCTGAAGCTTTCTTT. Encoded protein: CAWIHGGAEAFF.

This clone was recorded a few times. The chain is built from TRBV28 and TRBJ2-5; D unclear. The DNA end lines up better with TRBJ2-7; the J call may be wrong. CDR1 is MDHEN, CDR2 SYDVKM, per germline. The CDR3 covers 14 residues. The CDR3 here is CASTVLDTKYEQYF. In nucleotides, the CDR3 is TGTGCCAGCACCGTGTTAGATACTAAGTACGAGCAGTACTTC.

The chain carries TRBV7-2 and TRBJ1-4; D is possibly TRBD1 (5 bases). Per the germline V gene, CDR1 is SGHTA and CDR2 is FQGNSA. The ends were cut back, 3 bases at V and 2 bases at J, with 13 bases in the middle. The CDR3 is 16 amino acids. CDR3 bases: TGTGCCAGCAGCTTGGGGGGGGAGGGCACTAATGAAAAACTGTTTTTT. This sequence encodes CASSLGGEGTNEKLFF.

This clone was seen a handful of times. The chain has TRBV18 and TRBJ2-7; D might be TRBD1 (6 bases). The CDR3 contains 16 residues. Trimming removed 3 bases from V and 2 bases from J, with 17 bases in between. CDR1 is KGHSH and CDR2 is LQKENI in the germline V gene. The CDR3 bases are TGTGCCAGCTCACCCCTTCAGGGGAGACACACCTACGAGCAGTACTTC. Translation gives CASSPLQGRHTYEQYF.

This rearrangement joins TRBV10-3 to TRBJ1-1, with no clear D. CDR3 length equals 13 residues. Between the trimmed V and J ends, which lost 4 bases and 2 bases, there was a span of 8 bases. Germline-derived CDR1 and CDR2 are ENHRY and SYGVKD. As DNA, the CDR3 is TGTGCCATCAGTGGCCTACCTAACACTGAAGCTTTCTTT. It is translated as CAISGLPNTEAFF.

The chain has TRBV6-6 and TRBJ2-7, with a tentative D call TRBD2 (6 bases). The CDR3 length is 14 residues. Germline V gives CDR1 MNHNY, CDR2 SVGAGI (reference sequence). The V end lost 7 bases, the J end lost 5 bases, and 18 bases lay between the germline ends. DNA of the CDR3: TGTGCCAGCACCACACTAGCTTCGGGGGACGAGCAGTACTTC. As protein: CASTTLASGDEQYF.

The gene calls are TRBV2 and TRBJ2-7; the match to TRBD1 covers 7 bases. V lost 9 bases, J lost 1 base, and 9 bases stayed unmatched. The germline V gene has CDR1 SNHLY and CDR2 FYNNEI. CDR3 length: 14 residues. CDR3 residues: CASRYRDSSYEQYF. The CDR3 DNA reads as TGTGCCAGTAGGTACCGGGACAGTTCCTACGAGCAGTACTTC.

For the CDR3, the DNA is TGTGCCATCAGTTCGACAGGGGGGGACACTGAAGCTTTCTTT. It specifies CAISSTGGDTEAFF. V usage is TRBV10-3 and J usage is TRBJ1-1; 9 bases agree with TRBD1. V lost 5 bases to trimming and J lost 3 bases; unmatched junction nucleotides: 4. Germline assignment: CDR1 ENHRY and CDR2 SYGVKD. The CDR3 runs to 14 residues.

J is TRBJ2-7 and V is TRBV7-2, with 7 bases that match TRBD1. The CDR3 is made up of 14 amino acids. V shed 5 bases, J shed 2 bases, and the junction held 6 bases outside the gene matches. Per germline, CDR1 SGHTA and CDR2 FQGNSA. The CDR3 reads CASSPGTATYEQYF. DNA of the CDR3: TGTGCCAGCAGCCCCGGGACAGCAACCTACGAGCAGTACTTC.

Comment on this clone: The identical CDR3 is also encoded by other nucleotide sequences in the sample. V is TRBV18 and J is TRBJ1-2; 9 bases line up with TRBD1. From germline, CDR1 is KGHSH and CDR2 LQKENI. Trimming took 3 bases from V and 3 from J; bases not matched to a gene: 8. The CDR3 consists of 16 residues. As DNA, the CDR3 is TGTGCCAGCTCACCTAACCTTTGGACAGGGGACTATGGCTACACCTTC. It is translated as CASSPNLWTGDYGYTF.